This record looks at one T cell receptor beta chain sequence and its context. Its antigen remains unidentified. This sample was taken from a study of T cell responses to AZD1222 COVID-19 vaccine. The study, taken as a whole, reports: The donor cohort was predominantly white British with a female majority, and clonal diversity may have been underestimated.

The CDR3 totals 14 residues. Germline V gene lookup returns CDR1 SGHNT and CDR2 YENEEA. V lost 6 bases and J 3 bases, leaving 14 bases between the germline ends. The method was immunoSEQ multiplex PCR; TCRdb's version includes in-frame clones alone and lacks a portion of them. This sample has around 150,000 clones, with approximately 85% found just once. This clonotype was obtained from an adult who received the MenACWY meningococcal vaccine as a control. V is TRBV11-3 and J is TRBJ1-1, with D perhaps matching TRBD1 (6 bases). The sample here was peripheral blood, taken 28 days after the second dose of the MenACWY control vaccine. CDR3 nucleotides: TGTGCCAGCAGGACAGGAGTTCGTGACACTGAAGCTTTCTTT. Protein: CASRTGVRDTEAFF. Variable domain in full (rest from reference TRBV11-3 and TRBJ1-1): EAGVVQSPRYKIIEKKQPVAFWCNPISGHNTLYWYLQNLGQGPELLIRYENEEAVDDSQLPKDRFSAERLKGVDSTLKIQPAELGDSAVYLCASRTGVRDTEAFFGQGTRLTVV.